This entry is about one TCR beta chain. Antigen unknown. Within the sample, other DNA sequences also encode this same CDR3. This record comes from a study of cytomegalovirus exposure and HLA in healthy donors. Study at large: Earlier, some 180 million T cells were analyzed, and fewer than 120 million unique TCR beta sequences were found among them.

Findings of the study overall: A later analysis appeared to link common viral pathogens to several of the most significant clusters. Sequencing artifact likely explains a cluster of highly shared sequence variants.

PCR involved 60 Vbeta and 13 Jbeta primers. Repertoires were generated with immunoSEQ multiplex PCR, while TCRdb's copy carries only in-frame clones and drops some. Its listing shows around 210,000 clones. This receptor was taken from a girl aged 2 to 10 in good health and CMV-seropositive. The material sequenced was PBMCs.

CDR3 loop: CASSVGGTGELFF. The CDR3 DNA reads as TGTGCCAGCAGCGTAGGCGGGACCGGGGAGCTGTTTTTT. The chain is built from TRBV9 and TRBJ2-2; TRBD2 might be the D (5 bases). Germline V gene sequence: CDR1 SGDLS, CDR2 YYNGEE. The CDR3 contains 13 residues. Trimming cost V 0 bases and J 5 bases, with 5 bases left between them.